This T cell receptor (beta chain) was captured in a study of cytomegalovirus exposure and HLA in healthy donors. The study's findings and limits: A likely sequencing artifact accounted for one observed cluster of highly shared sequence variants.

Primers included in the PCR were 60 Vbeta and 13 Jbeta primers. Generated by immunoSEQ multiplex PCR, the TCRdb table keeps only in-frame clones and is missing some. The sample shows about 250,000 clones, around 66% of them seen only once. The CDR3 spans 14 residues. With V trimmed by 3 bases and J by 7 bases, 8 bases remained unmatched. CDR1 is MGHDK and CDR2 is SYGVNS in the germline V gene. This clone came up a few times. As yet, its antigen is unknown. What was sequenced was PBMCs. This chain joins TRBV25-1 and TRBJ1-1, with 7 bases that match TRBD1. The TCR comes from a female donor in good health and CMV-seronegative. CDR3 sequence reads: CASSDEGDSREAFF. Here the CDR3 DNA reads TGTGCCAGCAGTGACGAAGGGGACAGCCGTGAAGCTTTCTTT.